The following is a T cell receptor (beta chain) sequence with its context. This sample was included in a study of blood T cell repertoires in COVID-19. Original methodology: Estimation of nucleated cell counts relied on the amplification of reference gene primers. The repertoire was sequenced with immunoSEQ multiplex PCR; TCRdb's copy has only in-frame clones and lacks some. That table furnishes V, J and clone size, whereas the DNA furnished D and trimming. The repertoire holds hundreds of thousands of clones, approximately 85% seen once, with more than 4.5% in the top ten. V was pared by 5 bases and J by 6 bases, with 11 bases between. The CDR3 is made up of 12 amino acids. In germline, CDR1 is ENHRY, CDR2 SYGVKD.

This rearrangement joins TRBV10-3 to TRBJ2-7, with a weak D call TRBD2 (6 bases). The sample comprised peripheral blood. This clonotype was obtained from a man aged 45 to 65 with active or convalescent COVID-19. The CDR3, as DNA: TGTGCCATCAGTCCAACCGGGAGCGAGCAGTACTTC. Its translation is CAISPTGSEQYF.